A selection of T cell receptor beta chains follows, all from one sample in a study of beta chain features in type 1 diabetes. Measured with immunoSEQ multiplex PCR; TCRdb has only the in-frame clones, and not every one. The table records 450,000 or so clones, around 10% of them present only once. The sample consisted of naive CD4+ T cells from blood. The receptors were sampled from a woman aged 18-29 years in good health. CDR3s include the opening cysteine and the closing phenylalanine or tryptophan. The order of the fields is D gene, J gene, CDR3 length, V gene, clone size, CDR3 protein, CDR3 DNA. D genes are given only for firm matches. Expanded clones get a size class; other rows say once, few or many, or leave the size out.

TRBD2 TRBJ2-4 15 TRBV7-2 few CASSFTSGAKNIQYF TGTGCCAGCAGCTTTACTAGCGGAGCCAAAAACATTCAGTACTTC
. TRBJ2-3 15 TRBV11-1 few CASSLRRGDTDTQYF TGTGCCAGCAGCTTACGCAGAGGAGACACAGATACGCAGTATTTT
TRBD1 TRBJ1-2 14 TRBV2 few CASKGGGGIYGYTF TGTGCCAGCAAAGGTGGAGGGGGCATCTATGGCTACACCTTC
. TRBJ2-5 17 TRBV4-3 . CASSQTPGWGPRETQYF TGCGCCAGCAGCCAAACTCCCGGGTGGGGGCCTCGGGAGACCCAGTACTTC
. TRBJ2-1 12 TRBV30 . CAWSVNRGPQFF TGTGCCTGGAGTGTAAACCGGGGCCCGCAGTTCTTC
. TRBJ2-1 15 TRBV27 . CASSLRAGVPNEQFF TGTGCCAGCAGTTTAAGGGCAGGGGTCCCCAATGAGCAGTTCTTC
TRBD1 TRBJ2-1 16 TRBV9 few CASSAEWGQGYNEQFF TGTGCCAGCAGCGCCGAATGGGGACAGGGGTACAATGAGCAGTTCTTC
. TRBJ2-5 14 TRBV5-1 few CASSALGTQETQYF TGCGCCAGCAGCGCCCTAGGTACTCAAGAGACCCAGTACTTC
. TRBJ1-2 14 TRBV11-2 few CASSFSDLNYGYTF TGTGCCAGCAGCTTTTCGGATCTTAACTATGGCTACACCTTC
. TRBJ2-2 15 TRBV7-2 . CASRRQLVNTGELFF TGTGCCAGCCGGAGACAGCTGGTCAACACCGGGGAGCTGTTTTTT
. TRBJ2-1 15 TRBV9 . CASSSLGGGYNEQFF TGTGCCAGCAGCTCTCTCGGAGGGGGCTACAATGAGCAGTTCTTC
. TRBJ2-7 16 TRBV30 few CAWVQGWPIRAGEQYF TGTGCCTGGGTACAAGGCTGGCCGATCAGGGCGGGGGAGCAGTACTTC
. TRBJ1-5 13 TRBV5-4 . CASSLGADQPQHF TGTGCCAGCAGCTTGGGGGCGGATCAGCCCCAGCATTTT
TRBD1 TRBJ2-3 15 TRBV29-1 few CSVEPGQGAEDTQYF TGCAGCGTAGAACCGGGACAGGGGGCTGAAGATACGCAGTATTTT
. TRBJ1-2 13 TRBV27 . CASSLRANYGYTF TGTGCCAGCAGTTTAAGGGCTAACTATGGCTACACCTTC
. TRBJ2-4 17 TRBV28 few CASSRAGTGTSKNIQYF TGTGCCAGCAGCCGCGCAGGCACCGGGACCTCGAAAAACATTCAGTACTTC
TRBD2 TRBJ2-5 13 TRBV28 . CASATSGEGAQYF TGTGCCAGTGCGACTAGCGGCGAGGGGGCCCAGTACTTC
. TRBJ2-6 14 TRBV30 few CAWHTGTGANVLTF TGTGCCTGGCACACAGGGACTGGGGCCAACGTCCTGACTTTC